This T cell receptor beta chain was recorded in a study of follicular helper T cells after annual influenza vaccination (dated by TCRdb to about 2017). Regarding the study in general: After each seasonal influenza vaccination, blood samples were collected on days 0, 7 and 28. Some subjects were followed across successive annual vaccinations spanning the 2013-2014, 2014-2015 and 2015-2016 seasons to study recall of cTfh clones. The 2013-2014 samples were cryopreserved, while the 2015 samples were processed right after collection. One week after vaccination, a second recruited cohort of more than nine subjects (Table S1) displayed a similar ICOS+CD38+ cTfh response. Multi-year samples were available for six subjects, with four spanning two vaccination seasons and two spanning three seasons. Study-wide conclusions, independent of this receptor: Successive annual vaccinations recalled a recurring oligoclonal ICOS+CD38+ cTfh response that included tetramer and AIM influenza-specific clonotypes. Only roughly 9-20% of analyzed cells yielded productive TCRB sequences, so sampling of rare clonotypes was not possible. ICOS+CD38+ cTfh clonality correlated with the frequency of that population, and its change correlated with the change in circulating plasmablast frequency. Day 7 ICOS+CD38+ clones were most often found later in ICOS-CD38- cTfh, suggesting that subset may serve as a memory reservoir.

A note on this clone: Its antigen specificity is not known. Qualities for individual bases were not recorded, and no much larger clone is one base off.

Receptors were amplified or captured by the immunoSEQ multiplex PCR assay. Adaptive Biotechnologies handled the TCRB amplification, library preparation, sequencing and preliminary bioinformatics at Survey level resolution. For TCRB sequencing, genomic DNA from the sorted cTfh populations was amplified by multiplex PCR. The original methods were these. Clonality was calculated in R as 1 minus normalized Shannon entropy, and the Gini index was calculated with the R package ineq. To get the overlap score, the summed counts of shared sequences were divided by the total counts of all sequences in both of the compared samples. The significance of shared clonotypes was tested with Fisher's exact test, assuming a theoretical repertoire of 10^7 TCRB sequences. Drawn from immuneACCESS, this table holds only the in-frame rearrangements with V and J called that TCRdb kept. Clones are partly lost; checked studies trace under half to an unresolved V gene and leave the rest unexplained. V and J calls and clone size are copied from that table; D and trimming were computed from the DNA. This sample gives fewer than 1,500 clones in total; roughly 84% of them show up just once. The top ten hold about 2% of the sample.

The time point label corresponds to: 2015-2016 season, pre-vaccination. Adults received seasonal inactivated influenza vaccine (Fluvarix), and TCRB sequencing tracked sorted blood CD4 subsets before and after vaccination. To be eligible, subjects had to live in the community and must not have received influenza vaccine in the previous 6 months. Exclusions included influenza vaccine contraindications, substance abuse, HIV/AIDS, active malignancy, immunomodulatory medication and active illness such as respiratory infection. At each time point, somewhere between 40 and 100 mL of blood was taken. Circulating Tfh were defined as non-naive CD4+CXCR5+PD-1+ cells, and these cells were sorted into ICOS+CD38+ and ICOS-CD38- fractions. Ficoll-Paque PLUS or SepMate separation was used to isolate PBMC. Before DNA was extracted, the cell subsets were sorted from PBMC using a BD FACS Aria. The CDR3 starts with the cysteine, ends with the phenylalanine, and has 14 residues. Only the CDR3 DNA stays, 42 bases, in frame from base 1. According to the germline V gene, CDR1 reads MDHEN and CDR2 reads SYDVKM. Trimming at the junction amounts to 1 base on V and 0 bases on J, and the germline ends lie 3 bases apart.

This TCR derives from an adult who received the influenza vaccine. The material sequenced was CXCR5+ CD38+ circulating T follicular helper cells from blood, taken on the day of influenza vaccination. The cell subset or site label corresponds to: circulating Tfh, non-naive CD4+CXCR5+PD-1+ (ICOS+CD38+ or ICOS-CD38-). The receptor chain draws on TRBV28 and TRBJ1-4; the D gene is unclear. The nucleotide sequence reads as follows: TGTGCCAGCAGTTTATATCCAACTAATGAAAAACTGTTTTTT. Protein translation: CASSLYPTNEKLFF. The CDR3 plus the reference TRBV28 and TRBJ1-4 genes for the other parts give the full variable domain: DVKVTQSSRYLVKRTGEKVFLECVQDMDHENMFWYRQDPGLGLRLIYFSYDVKMKEKGDIPEGYSVSREKKERFSLILESASTNQTSMYLCASSLYPTNEKLFFGSGTQLSVL.